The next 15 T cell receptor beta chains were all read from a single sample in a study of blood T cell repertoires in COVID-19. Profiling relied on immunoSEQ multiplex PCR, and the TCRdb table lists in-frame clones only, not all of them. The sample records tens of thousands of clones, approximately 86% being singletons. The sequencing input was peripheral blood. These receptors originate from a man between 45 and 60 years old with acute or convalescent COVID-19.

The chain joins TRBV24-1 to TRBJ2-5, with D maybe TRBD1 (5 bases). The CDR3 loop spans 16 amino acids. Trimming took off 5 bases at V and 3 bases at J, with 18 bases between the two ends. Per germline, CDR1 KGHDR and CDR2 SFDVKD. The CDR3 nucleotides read TGTGCCACCAGTGGGCTGGGGCAGGGATTTGAAGAGACCCAGTACTTC. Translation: CATSGLGQGFEETQYF.

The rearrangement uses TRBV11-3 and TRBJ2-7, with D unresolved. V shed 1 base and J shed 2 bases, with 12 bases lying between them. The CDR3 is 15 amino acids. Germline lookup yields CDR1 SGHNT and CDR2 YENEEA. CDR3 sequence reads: CASSLAGSKTYEQYF. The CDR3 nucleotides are TGTGCCAGCAGCTTAGCAGGCAGCAAGACCTACGAGCAGTACTTC. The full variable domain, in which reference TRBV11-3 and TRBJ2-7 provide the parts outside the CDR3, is EAGVVQSPRYKIIEKKQPVAFWCNPISGHNTLYWYLQNLGQGPELLIRYENEEAVDDSQLPKDRFSAERLKGVDSTLKIQPAELGDSAVYLCASSLAGSKTYEQYFGPGTRLTVT.

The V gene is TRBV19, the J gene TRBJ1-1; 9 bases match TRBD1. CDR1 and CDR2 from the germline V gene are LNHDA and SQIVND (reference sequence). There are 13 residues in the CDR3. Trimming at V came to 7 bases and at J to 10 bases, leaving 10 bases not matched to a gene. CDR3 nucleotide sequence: TGTGCCAGTACCTCGGACAGGGGCCCTCTAGCTTTCTTT. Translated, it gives CASTSDRGPLAFF.

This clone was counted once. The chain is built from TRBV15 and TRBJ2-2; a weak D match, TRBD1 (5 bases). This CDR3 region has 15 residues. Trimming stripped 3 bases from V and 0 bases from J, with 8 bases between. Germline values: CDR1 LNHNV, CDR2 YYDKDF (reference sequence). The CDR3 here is CATSSQGANTGELFF. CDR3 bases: TGTGCCACCAGCAGTCAGGGCGCGAACACCGGGGAGCTGTTTTTT.

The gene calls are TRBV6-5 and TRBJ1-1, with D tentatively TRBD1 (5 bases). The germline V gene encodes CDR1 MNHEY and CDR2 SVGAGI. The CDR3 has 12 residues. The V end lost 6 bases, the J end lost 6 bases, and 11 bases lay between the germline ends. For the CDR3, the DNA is TGTGCCAGCAGCCCCCGGGGGGCTGAAGCTTTCTTT. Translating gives CASSPRGAEAFF.

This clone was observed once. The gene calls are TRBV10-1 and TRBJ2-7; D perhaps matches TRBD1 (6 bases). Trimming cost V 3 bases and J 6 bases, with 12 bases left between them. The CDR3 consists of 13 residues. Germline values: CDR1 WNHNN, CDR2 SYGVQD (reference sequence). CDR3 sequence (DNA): TGCGCCAGCAGTGAAGGTCTAGGGGGCGAGCAGTACTTC. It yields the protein CASSEGLGGEQYF.

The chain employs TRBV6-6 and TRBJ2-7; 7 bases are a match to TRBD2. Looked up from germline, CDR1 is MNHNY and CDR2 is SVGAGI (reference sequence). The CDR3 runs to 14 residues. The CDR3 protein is CTTTQMGSAGEQYF. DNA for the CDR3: TGTACCACGACACAGATGGGGTCAGCGGGGGAGCAGTACTTC.

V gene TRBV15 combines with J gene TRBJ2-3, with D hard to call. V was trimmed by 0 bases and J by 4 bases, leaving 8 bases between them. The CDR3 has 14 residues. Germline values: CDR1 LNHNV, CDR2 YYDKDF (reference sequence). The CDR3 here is CATSRDAYPDTQYF. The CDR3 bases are TGTGCCACCAGCAGAGACGCCTATCCAGATACGCAGTATTTT.

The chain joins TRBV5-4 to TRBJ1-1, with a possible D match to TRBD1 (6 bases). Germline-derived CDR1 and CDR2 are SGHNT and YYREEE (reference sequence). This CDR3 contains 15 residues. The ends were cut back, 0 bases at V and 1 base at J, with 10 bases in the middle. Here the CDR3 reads CASSLDRVGNTEAFF. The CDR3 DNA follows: TGTGCCAGCAGCTTGGACAGGGTGGGGAACACTGAAGCTTTCTTT. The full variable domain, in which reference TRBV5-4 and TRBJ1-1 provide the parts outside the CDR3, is ETGVTQSPTHLIKTRGQQVTLRCSSQSGHNTVSWYQQALGQGPQFIFQYYREEENGRGNFPPRFSGLQFPNYSSELNVNALELDDSALYLCASSLDRVGNTEAFFGQGTRLTVV.

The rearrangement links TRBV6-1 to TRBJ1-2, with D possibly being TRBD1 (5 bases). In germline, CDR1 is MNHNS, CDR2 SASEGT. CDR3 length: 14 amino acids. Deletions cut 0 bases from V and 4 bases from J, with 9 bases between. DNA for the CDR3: TGTGCCAGCAGTGAAGCGGGGCAGCTCTATGGCTACACCTTC. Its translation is CASSEAGQLYGYTF.

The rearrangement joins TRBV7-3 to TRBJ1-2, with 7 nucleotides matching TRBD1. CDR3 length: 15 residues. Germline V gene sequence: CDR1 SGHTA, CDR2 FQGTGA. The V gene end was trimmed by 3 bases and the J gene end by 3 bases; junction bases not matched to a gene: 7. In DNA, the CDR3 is TGTGCCAGCAGCTTTTCCGAGGGGGCGGACTATGGCTACACCTTC. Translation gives CASSFSEGADYGYTF.

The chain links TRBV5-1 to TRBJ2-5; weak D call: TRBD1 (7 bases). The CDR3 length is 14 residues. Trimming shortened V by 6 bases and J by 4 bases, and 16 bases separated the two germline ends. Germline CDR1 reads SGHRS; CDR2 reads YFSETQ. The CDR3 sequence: CASTGGRVRETQYF. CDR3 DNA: TGCGCCAGCACAGGGGGGCGCGTTCGAGAGACCCAGTACTTC.

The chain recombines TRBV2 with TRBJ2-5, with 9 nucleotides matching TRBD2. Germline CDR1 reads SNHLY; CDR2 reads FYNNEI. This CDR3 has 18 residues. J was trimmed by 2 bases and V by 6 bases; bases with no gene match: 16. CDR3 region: CASSKLTRLAAFQETQYF. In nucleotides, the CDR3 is TGTGCCAGCAGCAAACTAACCCGACTAGCGGCTTTTCAAGAGACCCAGTACTTC.

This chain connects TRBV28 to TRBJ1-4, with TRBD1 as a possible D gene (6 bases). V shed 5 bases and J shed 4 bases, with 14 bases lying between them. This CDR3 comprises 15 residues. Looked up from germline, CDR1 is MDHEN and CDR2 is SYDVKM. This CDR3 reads CASSRGQNYNEKLFF. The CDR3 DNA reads TGTGCCAGCAGTCGCGGACAGAATTATAATGAAAAACTGTTTTTT.

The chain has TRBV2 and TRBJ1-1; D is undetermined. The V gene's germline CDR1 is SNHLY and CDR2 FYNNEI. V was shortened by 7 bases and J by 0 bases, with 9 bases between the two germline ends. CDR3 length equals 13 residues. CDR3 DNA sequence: TGTGCCAGCAATTCTATCGTGAACACTGAAGCTTTCTTT. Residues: CASNSIVNTEAFF.